The clone carrying this T cell receptor (beta chain) was seen a few times. Its matching antigen is unknown. The sample belongs to a study of CD8 T cells in ankylosing spondylitis. Whole-study results and caveats: In ankylosing spondylitis blood, a motif of about eight highly homologous TCR beta variants appeared characteristic. Peripheral blood held disease-linked clones only at relatively low frequency, and these were CD8+.

Libraries of TCR beta came from quantitative 5'-RACE with molecular barcodes. TCRdb re-called the 5' RACE reads with MiXCR, one entry per CDR3 protein. Of under 850,000 distinct CDR3 sequences listed, under 20% are singletons. The source material was blood, either unsorted or a sorted T cell fraction (not recorded which). This TCR was sampled from a male donor with ankylosing spondylitis.

The CDR3 nucleotides are TGTGCCAGCAGCTTAGTCTACGTCGAGGAGCAGTACTTC. Translated: CASSLVYVEEQYF. The rearrangement links TRBV7-8 to TRBJ2-7, with unresolved D. V dropped 1 base and J dropped 7 bases, with 11 bases sitting between them. The CDR3 is made up of 13 amino acids. Germline-derived CDR1 and CDR2 are SGHVS and FQNEAQ. Variable domain in full (rest from reference TRBV7-8 and TRBJ2-7): GAGVSQSPRYKVAKRGQDVALRCDPISGHVSLFWYQQALGQGPEFLTYFQNEAQLDKSGLPSDRFFAERPEGSVSTLKIQRTQQEDSAVYLCASSLVYVEEQYFGPGTRLTVT.